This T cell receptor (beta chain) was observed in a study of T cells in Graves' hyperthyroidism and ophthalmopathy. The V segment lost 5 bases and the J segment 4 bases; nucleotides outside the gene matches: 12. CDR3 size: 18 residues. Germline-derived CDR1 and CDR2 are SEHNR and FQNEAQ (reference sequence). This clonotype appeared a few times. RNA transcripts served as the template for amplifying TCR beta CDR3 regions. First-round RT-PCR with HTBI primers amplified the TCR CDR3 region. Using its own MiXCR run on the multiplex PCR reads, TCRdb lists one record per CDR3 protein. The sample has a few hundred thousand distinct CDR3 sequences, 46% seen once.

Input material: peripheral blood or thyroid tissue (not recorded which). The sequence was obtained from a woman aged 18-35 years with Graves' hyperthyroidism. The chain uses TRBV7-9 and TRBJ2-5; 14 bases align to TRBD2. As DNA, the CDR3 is TGTGCCAGCAGCCAACCATGGACTAGCGGGAGGATCGGAGAGACCCAGTACTTC. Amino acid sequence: CASSQPWTSGRIGETQYF.